The sequence of this TCR beta chain was determined in a study of T cell repertoires in cytomegalovirus infection. Study as a whole: Through public TCR beta signatures, both CMV infection and matching HLA type were indicated.

TCRdb processed the reads anew with MiXCR; each CDR3 protein has one entry. Of more than 45,000 distinct CDR3 sequences detected, around 30% appear once; the ten largest clones hold about 74%. As regards this clonotype: The antigen is undetermined.

The study, taken as a whole, reports: HLA-C-restricted CMV clonotypes gave the most frequent clonotype in two of eight donors. Cumulative public TCR beta family frequency identified carriers of CMV plus the relevant HLA.

This CDR3 is built from 19 residues. Germline CDR1 reads SEHNR; CDR2 reads FQNEAQ (reference sequence). The ends were cut back, 2 bases at V and 1 base at J, with 18 bases in the middle. The specimen sequenced was PBMCs, sequenced either directly or after in vitro stimulation (not recorded which). The sequence derives from a human donor in good health (CMV status not recorded). Some clones in this sample may be carry-over from other donors' samples. This chain uses TRBV7-9 with TRBJ2-6; TRBD1 might be the D (6 bases). The CDR3 spells CASSLLETDRMSGANVLTF. The DNA for the CDR3 is TGTGCCAGCAGCTTATTAGAGACAGACAGGATGTCTGGGGCCAACGTCCTGACTTTC.